Listed below are T cell receptor beta chains from one sample, sequenced in a study of CD8+ T cells in alopecia areata. Sequencing was performed with immunoSEQ multiplex PCR; in TCRdb, only in-frame clones are kept and a portion is missing. The data contain around 190,000 clones, more than 50% of them singletons. Sequenced here: CD4+ T cells sorted from blood, sampled at week 24, from a patient treated with tofacitinib. The receptors were gathered from a human donor with alopecia areata. Each CDR3 is given with its conserved first and last residue. D genes are given only for firm matches. Some rows mark clone size as missing; the rest say once, few, many or name a class of expanded clone.

d_call	clone_size	v_call	j_call	cdr3_aa	cdr3_nt
TRBD1	NA	TRBV30	TRBJ2-5	CATDRGGETQYF	TGTGCCACCGACAGGGGAGGAGAGACCCAGTACTTC
TRBD2	NA	TRBV9	TRBJ2-1	CASSVAGTSGGNEQFF	TGTGCCAGCAGCGTAGCCGGGACTAGCGGAGGTAATGAGCAGTTCTTC
TRBD1	few	TRBV7-6	TRBJ1-4	CASSLDRGFNEKLFF	TGTGCCAGCAGCTTAGACAGGGGATTTAATGAAAAACTGTTTTTT
NA	NA	TRBV25-1	TRBJ2-3	CASSNTDTQYF	TGTGCCAGCAGCAATACAGATACGCAGTATTTT
NA	few	TRBV4-3	TRBJ2-6	CASSQDQGGGANVLTF	TGCGCCAGCAGCCAAGATCAAGGAGGAGGGGCCAACGTCCTGACTTTC
TRBD1	few	TRBV2	TRBJ2-7	CASRTGVTYEQYF	TGTGCCAGTCGGACAGGTGTTACCTACGAGCAGTACTTC
TRBD1	few	TRBV10-3	TRBJ2-6	CATWTGASGANVLTF	TGTGCCACTTGGACAGGGGCAAGCGGGGCCAACGTCCTGACTTTC
NA	few	TRBV30	TRBJ1-2	CAWSILLSQVF	TGTGCCTGGAGTATTCTATTATCACAGGTCTTC
TRBD1	NA	TRBV11-3	TRBJ2-5	CASSAPWDRTQQETQYF	TGTGCCAGCAGCGCCCCTTGGGACAGAACCCAACAAGAGACCCAGTACTTC
TRBD1	NA	TRBV29-1	TRBJ1-1	CSVGTGAARNTEAFF	TGCAGCGTTGGGACAGGGGCGGCGAGGAACACTGAAGCTTTCTTT
NA	NA	TRBV10-3	TRBJ1-1	CASKGEAAYTEAFF	TGTGCCAGCAAGGGAGAGGCGGCATACACTGAAGCTTTCTTT
NA	NA	TRBV7-9	TRBJ1-5	CASSWTADQPQHF	TGTGCCAGCAGCTGGACCGCCGATCAGCCCCAGCATTTT
NA	NA	TRBV29-1	TRBJ1-2	CSVIGRGGGGYTF	TGCAGCGTCATTGGTAGAGGTGGAGGAGGCTACACCTTC
NA	NA	TRBV15	TRBJ2-7	CATSRVSGSSYEQYF	TGTGCCACCAGCAGAGTCAGCGGAAGCTCCTACGAGCAGTACTTC
NA	NA	TRBV29-1	TRBJ1-1	CSVGQGWNTEAFF	TGCAGCGTTGGGCAGGGATGGAACACTGAAGCTTTCTTT
NA	NA	TRBV7-3	TRBJ2-1	CASSLGANNEQFF	TGTGCCAGCAGCTTAGGGGCAAACAATGAGCAGTTCTTC
NA	NA	TRBV18	TRBJ1-4	CASSPGGRRNEKLFF	TGTGCCAGCTCACCCGGGGGAAGACGAAATGAAAAACTGTTTTTT
NA	few	TRBV5-6	TRBJ2-7	CASSLDPGSYEQYF	TGTGCCAGCAGCTTGGATCCTGGATCCTACGAGCAGTACTTC
NA	few	TRBV29-1	TRBJ1-3	CSVSSGNTIYF	TGCAGCGTGTCCTCTGGAAACACCATATATTTT
TRBD2	NA	TRBV29-1	TRBJ2-5	CSGGGWETQYF	TGCAGCGGGGGGGGATGGGAGACCCAGTACTTC
TRBD1	NA	TRBV10-3	TRBJ1-1	CATTGGTNTEAFF	TGTGCCACCACAGGGGGGACGAACACTGAAGCTTTCTTT
NA	NA	TRBV29-1	TRBJ2-7	CSVGGGGRTYEQYF	TGCAGCGTTGGGGGGGGCGGAAGAACCTACGAGCAGTACTTC
NA	NA	TRBV4-3	TRBJ1-2	CASSQEEGYGYTF	TGCGCCAGCAGCCAAGAGGAGGGCTATGGCTACACCTTC
NA	NA	TRBV15	TRBJ1-5	CATSPGWDRNQPQHF	TGTGCCACCAGCCCCGGATGGGATCGCAATCAGCCCCAGCATTTT
NA	few	TRBV29-1	TRBJ2-7	CSVSNRVPPHEQYF	TGCAGCGTTTCAAACAGGGTTCCCCCCCACGAGCAGTACTTC
TRBD1	NA	TRBV30	TRBJ2-1	CAWSPTMTGADEQFF	TGTGCCTGGAGTCCCACCATGACAGGGGCTGATGAGCAGTTCTTC
NA	few	TRBV6-5	TRBJ2-1	CASRSYNEQFF	TGTGCCAGCAGATCCTACAATGAGCAGTTCTTC
NA	NA	TRBV30	TRBJ2-1	CAWSVLVNNEQFF	TGTGCCTGGAGTGTACTTGTTAACAATGAGCAGTTCTTC
NA	NA	TRBV29-1	TRBJ2-3	CSGGNTDTQYF	TGCAGCGGTGGGAACACAGATACGCAGTATTTT
TRBD2	NA	TRBV5-6	TRBJ2-1	CASSLDVAGGPGEQFF	TGTGCCAGCAGCTTGGACGTAGCGGGGGGGCCAGGTGAGCAGTTCTTC
NA	few	TRBV28	TRBJ1-6	CASSLPGLGKVGSPLHF	TGTGCCAGCAGTCTCCCGGGGTTAGGGAAGGTGGGATCACCCCTCCACTTT
TRBD1	NA	TRBV29-1	TRBJ1-2	CSAYRGGGYTF	TGCAGCGCTTACAGGGGTGGAGGCTACACCTTC
TRBD2	NA	TRBV6-1	TRBJ2-3	CASIPGRGRTDTQYF	TGTGCCAGCATCCCCGGGAGGGGACGGACAGATACGCAGTATTTT
NA	NA	TRBV30	TRBJ1-4	CAWSVWGSAEKLFF	TGTGCCTGGAGTGTATGGGGGTCGGCTGAAAAACTGTTTTTT
NA	NA	TRBV10-1	TRBJ2-1	CASSEGYEQFF	TGCGCCAGCAGTGAGGGGTATGAGCAGTTCTTC
TRBD1	once	TRBV29-1	TRBJ1-2	CSVGTGTGEGYTF	TGCAGCGTCGGCACCGGGACAGGGGAAGGCTACACCTTC
TRBD2	once	TRBV2	TRBJ2-3	CATGRRTDTQYF	TGTGCCACCGGGAGGCGGACAGATACGCAGTATTTT
NA	NA	TRBV19	TRBJ1-6	CASTLGVLDSPLHF	TGTGCCAGTACCCTCGGGGTCCTGGATTCACCCCTCCACTTT
NA	NA	TRBV5-1	TRBJ1-1	CASSLDRPLLGKAFF	TGCGCCAGCAGCTTAGACAGGCCCCTTTTGGGAAAAGCTTTCTTT
NA	NA	TRBV10-3	TRBJ2-7	CAITRDGSYEQYF	TGTGCCATCACTCGGGACGGCTCCTACGAGCAGTACTTC
TRBD2	NA	TRBV29-1	TRBJ2-1	CSVDGTSGRSYNEQFF	TGCAGCGTTGATGGGACTAGCGGTCGCTCCTACAATGAGCAGTTCTTC
TRBD1	NA	TRBV4-3	TRBJ2-2	CASSQDAGTGGPGELFF	TGCGCCAGCAGCCAAGACGCCGGGACAGGGGGCCCCGGGGAGCTGTTTTTT
TRBD2	NA	TRBV5-1	TRBJ2-7	CASHPGEAGRSSYEQYF	TGCGCCAGCCACCCGGGGGAAGCGGGGCGAAGCTCCTACGAGCAGTACTTC
NA	NA	TRBV7-8	TRBJ2-2	CASSLVGEQAELFF	TGTGCCAGCAGCTTAGTTGGGGAGCAGGCGGAGCTGTTTTTT
TRBD1	NA	TRBV2	TRBJ2-3	CASSPGQWGLQYF	TGTGCCAGCAGCCCGGGACAGTGGGGTTTGCAGTATTTT
TRBD1	NA	TRBV14	TRBJ1-2	CASSPGQGAFRDGYTF	TGTGCCAGCAGCCCTGGACAGGGGGCTTTCCGCGATGGCTACACCTTC
NA	NA	TRBV15	TRBJ2-1	CATSREGEQFF	TGTGCCACCAGCAGAGAAGGTGAGCAGTTCTTC
TRBD1	NA	TRBV10-1	TRBJ1-5	CASSEGTGNQPQHF	TGCGCCAGCAGTGAGGGGACAGGGAATCAGCCCCAGCATTTT
TRBD1	NA	TRBV12-5	TRBJ1-1	CASGLVQGDSNTEAFF	TGTGCTAGTGGTTTGGTACAAGGGGACAGCAACACTGAAGCTTTCTTT
TRBD2	few	TRBV19	TRBJ2-5	CASTAAGAWETQYF	TGTGCCAGTACTGCAGCGGGGGCATGGGAGACCCAGTACTTC
NA	NA	TRBV19	TRBJ2-7	CASSYGVGLEQYF	TGTGCCAGTTCCTACGGGGTAGGACTGGAGCAGTACTTC
NA	few	TRBV9	TRBJ1-4	CASSVGRGKLFF	TGTGCCAGCAGCGTAGGTCGTGGGAAACTGTTTTTT
TRBD2	NA	TRBV7-2	TRBJ2-7	CASSFTQSGGQPYEQYF	TGTGCCAGCAGCTTCACCCAAAGCGGGGGGCAACCCTACGAGCAGTACTTC
NA	few	TRBV19	TRBJ2-6	CASSPVLSSGANVLTF	TGTGCCAGTAGTCCGGTTTTGAGCTCTGGGGCCAACGTCCTGACTTTC
TRBD1	few	TRBV29-1	TRBJ1-1	CSVLATGGTEAFF	TGCAGCGTTTTGGCTACAGGGGGCACTGAAGCTTTCTTT